This TCR beta chain was captured in a study of T cell responses to AZD1222 COVID-19 vaccine. Study results and limitations: Sampling that yielded the repertoires occurred only after the peak T cell response. It was only a handful of AZD1222 recipients who were seropositive at baseline. Nearly half of spike-specific TCRs reportedly go after variant regions that carry no mutations.

Profiled with immunoSEQ multiplex PCR; TCRdb holds only in-frame clones, not every one. The sample contains some 150,000 clones, roughly 90% of which appear only once. Pooled in the analysis were second doses at about 4 or about 12 weeks. Details on this clone: What it binds is not known.

Source: peripheral blood, taken 28 days after the second AZD1222 dose. The TCR comes from an adult who received the AZD1222 COVID-19 vaccine.

The CDR3 loop reads CSVEAVIGRYNEQFF. The CDR3 coding sequence is TGCAGCGTTGAAGCGGTGATCGGTCGGTACAATGAGCAGTTCTTC. This rearrangement joins TRBV29-1 to TRBJ2-1; D uncertain. V was trimmed by 1 base and J by 4 bases, leaving 14 bases between them. The V gene's germline CDR1 is SQVTM and CDR2 ANQGSEA. The CDR3 has 15 amino acids.